One and the same sample provided the 10 T cell receptor beta chains below, sequenced in a study of control samples from healthy donors and cancer patients. Assay: immunoSEQ multiplex PCR; the TCRdb copy retains only in-frame clones and omits some. This sample carries tens of thousands of clones, over 75% of them seen once, and the ten largest clones take around 3.8%. The source material was blood. Receptors originate from a woman aged 50 to 65 in good health.

The chain uses TRBV20-1 and TRBJ1-1; maybe TRBD1 (5 bases). This CDR3 comprises 12 residues. Deletions cut 3 bases from V and 4 bases from J, with 9 bases between. The V gene's germline CDR1 is DFQATT and CDR2 SNEGSKA (reference sequence). This CDR3 is CSASRQSTEAFF. The CDR3 DNA reads as TGCAGTGCTAGTCGACAGTCCACTGAAGCTTTCTTT.

DNA of the CDR3: TGTGCCAGCAGCTTCAGCTCCTACAATGAGCAGTTCTTC. This sequence encodes CASSFSSYNEQFF. The chain employs TRBV7-2 and TRBJ2-1; no clear D gene. Between the trimmed V and J ends, which lost 3 bases and 0 bases, there was a span of 3 bases. This CDR3 contains 13 residues. Germline-derived CDR1 and CDR2 are SGHTA and FQGNSA.

The V gene is TRBV19, the J gene TRBJ1-5; 8 bases match TRBD1. V dropped 8 bases and J dropped 2; count of bases not matched to a gene: 8. CDR3 length equals 15 residues. CDR1 is LNHDA, CDR2 SQIVND, per germline (reference sequence). The CDR3 nucleotides read TGTGCCAGTGGGCCCGGGACAGGACGCAATCAGCCCCAGCATTTT. Its protein product is CASGPGTGRNQPQHF.

The chain is built from TRBV12-5 and TRBJ2-3; 8 nucleotides match TRBD1. V dropped 5 bases and J dropped 4; count of bases not matched to a gene: 5. CDR3 length: 14 amino acids. CDR1 LGHNT and CDR2 FRNRAP come from the germline V gene. CDR3 sequence reads: CASGQGALADTQYF. CDR3 DNA sequence: TGTGCTAGTGGTCAGGGGGCTCTCGCAGATACGCAGTATTTT.

This chain connects TRBV7-9 to TRBJ2-7, with D possibly matching TRBD2 (7 bases). V lost 2 bases and J 3 bases, leaving 11 bases between the germline ends. The germline CDR1 and CDR2 sequences are SEHNR and FQNEAQ (reference sequence). This CDR3 contains 14 residues. The CDR3 sequence: CASSLRGGLYEQYF. CDR3 in DNA: TGTGCCAGCAGCTTAAGGGGGGGACTCTACGAGCAGTACTTC.

The rearrangement uses TRBV6-6 and TRBJ1-1; 8 bases are a match to TRBD1. With V trimmed by 7 bases and J by 4 bases, 5 bases remained unmatched. CDR3 length: 13 residues. Per the germline V gene, CDR1 is MNHNY and CDR2 is SVGAGI (reference sequence). CDR3 nucleotides: TGTGCCAGCAACGGACAGGGTGGCACTGAAGCTTTCTTT. Amino acids: CASNGQGGTEAFF.

The V call is TRBV7-8, the J call TRBJ2-1, with 11 bases aligning to TRBD1. The V gene's germline CDR1 is SGHVS and CDR2 FQNEAQ. The CDR3 is made up of 16 amino acids. Losses at the gene ends were 5 bases for V and 8 bases for J; bases not matched to a gene: 11. The CDR3 region has the DNA TGTGCCAGCAGCCCCCAACCCTGGACAGGGGGCGATGAGCAGTTCTTC. It specifies CASSPQPWTGGDEQFF.

This sequence joins TRBV9 and TRBJ2-2; 16 positions agree with TRBD2. CDR3 size: 17 residues. Germline-derived CDR1 and CDR2 are SGDLS and YYNGEE. V gave up 3 bases and J gave up 6 bases; unmatched junction bases: 5. CDR3 bases: TGTGCCAGCAGCGCGGGACTAGCGGGAGGGCCGTCCGGGGAGCTGTTTTTT. This translates into CASSAGLAGGPSGELFF.

For the CDR3, the DNA is TGTGCCAGCCATGATGGGGAACAGACAGATACGCAGTATTTT. This gives the protein CASHDGEQTDTQYF. The chain has TRBV25-1 and TRBJ2-3; no clear D. V shed 8 bases and J shed 3 bases, with 15 bases lying between them. Germline V gene data show CDR1 as MGHDK and CDR2 as SYGVNS. This CDR3 is 14 amino acids long. The full variable domain, with the rest looked up from reference TRBV25-1 and TRBJ2-3, is EADIYQTPRYLVIGTGKKITLECSQTMGHDKMYWYQQDPGMELHLIHYSYGVNSTEKGDLSSESTVSRIRTEHFPLTLESARPSHTSQYLCASHDGEQTDTQYFGPGTRLTVL.

The rearrangement links TRBV7-9 to TRBJ2-2; 10 nucleotides line up with TRBD2. The CDR3 extends over 14 amino acids. The germline CDR1 and CDR2 sequences are SEHNR and FQNEAQ (reference sequence). Unmatched junction bases numbered 1, after V lost 4 bases and J lost 5 bases. The CDR3 sequence: CASSSLAGTGELFF. The CDR3 DNA is TGTGCCAGCAGCTCACTAGCGGGAACCGGGGAGCTGTTTTTT.